These T cell receptor beta chains were read from a single sample in a study of blood T cell repertoires in COVID-19. TCRdb's copy holds only in-frame clones and misses some; the assay was immunoSEQ multiplex PCR. The repertoire consists of about 350,000 clones, with 90% to 95% occurring once and the leading ten covering 2.5% to 4%. Sequencing was carried out using peripheral blood. These receptors were collected from a woman aged 18-29 years who had recovered from COVID-19. The CDR3 runs from the conserved cysteine through the conserved F or W. Each record gives: V gene, J gene, CDR3 protein.

>TRBV4-3|TRBJ2-3
CASSQDVITDTQYF
>TRBV9|TRBJ1-5
CASSAGQGVFGSQPQHF
>TRBV4-3|TRBJ2-1
CASSQDQGSSAYNEQFF
>TRBV10-1|TRBJ2-1
CASSDPGTSNEQFF
>TRBV7-8|TRBJ1-1
CASSPAGDTEAFF
>TRBV6-5|TRBJ1-1
CASSTSEAFF
>TRBV21-1|TRBJ1-2
CASSKVRRLPNYGYTF
>TRBV7-8|TRBJ1-5
CASSGPGDNQPQHF
>TRBV6-2/TRBV6-3|TRBJ1-2
CASSYKGADYGYTF
>TRBV7-2|TRBJ2-1
CASSLGTSDYNEQFF
>TRBV7-2|TRBJ1-4
CASSLDGTGDREKLFF
>TRBV12-5|TRBJ2-5
CASGHLREGGMTQYF
>TRBV19|TRBJ1-1
CASSGTDGNTEAFF
>TRBV6-6|TRBJ1-2
CASSSLGQNYGYTF
>TRBV2|TRBJ2-5
CASSERWQGLETQYF
>TRBV6-2/TRBV6-3|TRBJ1-1
CASSHRENTEAFF
>TRBV24-1|TRBJ2-1
CATSDLPQVGNEQFF
>TRBV4-2|TRBJ1-6
CASSNLGGRYNSPLHF
>TRBV2|TRBJ1-1
CASGQGATEAFF
>TRBV5-1|TRBJ2-1
CASSPGLAGESYNEQFF
>TRBV19|TRBJ1-1
CASSDGDRSTEAFF
>TRBV6-1|TRBJ2-1
CASSEVSRLIGNEQFF
>TRBV19|TRBJ2-1
CASNEWGQGYNEQFF
>TRBV19|TRBJ2-1
CASRPVGREGQKEQFF
>TRBV6-2/TRBV6-3|TRBJ2-3
CASSRLEGTDTQYF
>TRBV7-9|TRBJ2-1
CASSSTSGSIGNEQFF
>TRBV7-9|TRBJ2-3
CASSLGRQAQYF
>TRBV19|TRBJ1-3
CASSRQISGNTIYF
>TRBV10-3|TRBJ2-1
CAVREKVAYEQFF
>TRBV11-2|TRBJ2-1
CASRGVRASGNPKGSFF
>TRBV7-9|TRBJ1-6
CASSLGSSYNSPLHF
>TRBV7-2|TRBJ2-1
CASSLVRNEQFF
>TRBV28|TRBJ2-2
CASSLFLAGSDTGELFF
>TRBV11-2|TRBJ1-2
CASSLDQAGWGYTF
>TRBV19|TRBJ1-6
CASSIVQRWVHNSPLHF
>TRBV7-2|TRBJ1-1
CASSLHTGVPMNTEAFF
>TRBV19|TRBJ1-2
CASSTGLGQGNYGYTF
>TRBV30|TRBJ2-1
CAGLTSGSYNEQFF
>TRBV5-1|TRBJ1-3
CASSLVGSLSGNTIYF
>TRBV18|TRBJ1-4
CASSFGTGGEKLFF
>TRBV9|TRBJ2-2
CASSVTSGGGQNTGELFF
>TRBV5-6|TRBJ2-1
CASSYGPEGYNEQFF
>TRBV6-5|TRBJ1-2
CASNSRLTGGYTF
>TRBV27|TRBJ1-1
CASRPRQGLATEAFF
>TRBV16|TRBJ1-4
CASSLGTGDEKLFF
>TRBV2|TRBJ1-4
CASSEEQGYEKLFF
>TRBV6-2/TRBV6-3|TRBJ1-1
CASSYPPGVTMNTEAFF
>TRBV6-5|TRBJ2-2
CASSKTGNTGELFF
>TRBV19|TRBJ1-5
CASSSTGGGQPQHF
>TRBV11-3|TRBJ2-2
CASSVQGGELFF
>TRBV19|TRBJ2-3
CASSRASGSRTDTQYF
>TRBV24-1|TRBJ2-2
CATSDHDRAATGELFF
>TRBV10-2|TRBJ2-2
CASLKPGLAGADTGELFF
>TRBV4-3|TRBJ1-1
CASSQDQTGNTEAFF